Below, 17 T cell receptor beta chains from the same sample are listed, as sequenced in a study of a mutant IDH1 vaccine in newly diagnosed glioma (dated by TCRdb to the early 2020s). Preparation of the library involved the immunoSEQ multiplex PCR assay. TCRdb holds this immuneACCESS table with in-frame rearrangements only. Some clones are missing; in checked studies, unresolved V genes explain under half, and the rest has no known cause. This sample lists about 92,000 clones; about 82% were detected once. The top ten clones comprise around 7% of the sample. The time point label for this specimen denotes: baseline, week 1 (first vaccination visit). Taken with the paper, the label for treatment or condition translates to: pre-vaccination baseline after standard-of-care therapy. The sequencing here drew on PBMCs, taken from a glioma patient treated with radiotherapy, temozolomide or both. These receptors all stem from a man aged 35 to 55 with glioma.

In its sample, this clone was seen once. The chain uses TRBV11-2 and TRBJ2-3, with 7 nucleotides matching TRBD2. The V segment lost 8 bases and the J segment 4 bases; nucleotides outside the gene matches: 9. The CDR3 is 14 amino acids. The germline CDR1 and CDR2 sequences are SGHAT and FQNNGV. The CDR3 nucleotides read TGTGCCAGCTCGCCCGGGCTAGCGGCAGATACGCAGTATTTT. Protein: CASSPGLAADTQYF.

The chain has TRBV18 and TRBJ1-4; weak D call: TRBD1 (6 bases). V was pared by 2 bases and J by 0 bases, with 13 bases between. Germline-derived CDR1 and CDR2 are KGHSH and LQKENI. The CDR3 sequence is 17 residues long. This CDR3 is CASSPRGDHTTNEKLFF. In nucleotides, the CDR3 is TGTGCCAGCTCACCAAGGGGGGACCACACAACTAATGAAAAACTGTTTTTT.

The chain combines TRBV6-6 with TRBJ2-7, with 7 bases that match TRBD2. Germline trimming cut 2 bases from V and 2 bases from J; bases unmatched to any gene: 6. The germline V gene has CDR1 MNHNY and CDR2 SVGAGI (reference sequence). This CDR3 is 15 amino acids long. The CDR3 DNA is TGTGCCAGCAGTTACGGGTCGAGCGGGGCCTACGAGCAGTACTTC. It specifies CASSYGSSGAYEQYF.

The chain combines TRBV9 with TRBJ2-3; D is unresolved. Germline V gene lookup returns CDR1 SGDLS and CDR2 YYNGEE. V was shortened by 0 bases and J by 3 bases, with 5 bases between the two germline ends. CDR3 length: 13 residues. The CDR3 nucleotides are TGTGCCAGCAGCGTAGAAGGGACAGATACGCAGTATTTT. Residues: CASSVEGTDTQYF.

The chain recombines TRBV29-1 with TRBJ1-1; no firm D call. This CDR3 is built from 13 residues. The germline V gene encodes CDR1 SQVTM and CDR2 ANQGSEA. V lost 4 bases, J lost 4 bases, and 13 bases lay in between. This chain's CDR3 is CSVVWQAGTEAFF. The CDR3, as DNA: TGCAGCGTTGTGTGGCAGGCCGGCACTGAAGCTTTCTTT. The full variable domain, in which reference TRBV29-1 and TRBJ1-1 provide the parts outside the CDR3, is SAVISQKPSRDICQRGTSLTIQCQVDSQVTMMFWYRQQPGQSLTLIATANQGSEATYESGFVIDKFPISRPNLTFSTLTVSNMSPEDSSIYLCSVVWQAGTEAFFGQGTRLTVV.

The V gene is TRBV7-3, the J gene TRBJ2-3, with TRBD1 matching over 8 bases. J lost 2 bases, V lost 4 bases, and 5 bases had no gene match. The CDR3 extends over 15 amino acids. Germline V gives CDR1 SGHTA, CDR2 FQGTGA. The CDR3 region is CASSSRGQVTDTQYF. DNA for the CDR3: TGTGCCAGCAGCTCCAGGGGGCAGGTCACAGATACGCAGTATTTT.

The rearrangement joins TRBV30 to TRBJ2-5, with no clear D. The germline V gene encodes CDR1 GTSNPN and CDR2 SVGIG (reference sequence). There are 14 residues in the CDR3. The V gene lost 0 bases and the J gene lost 5 bases, with 13 bases spanning the gap. CDR3 coding DNA: TGTGCCTGGAGTGTAATCGGTGTTCGGGAGACCCAGTACTTC. It codes for CAWSVIGVRETQYF.

This chain links TRBV5-4 with TRBJ1-1; the D is unclear. V lost 0 bases to trimming and J lost 1 base, with 13 bases between them. Germline values: CDR1 SGHNT, CDR2 YYREEE (reference sequence). The CDR3 covers 16 residues. As DNA, the CDR3 is TGTGCCAGCAGCTTGGCCCGACTGGGAAGGAACACTGAAGCTTTCTTT. Translating it yields CASSLARLGRNTEAFF.

The genes are TRBV19 and TRBJ1-5; the D is unclear. The CDR3 is 13 residues long. V lost 4 bases and J 3 bases, leaving 7 bases between the germline ends. Germline CDR1 is LNHDA and CDR2 is SQIVND (reference sequence). The CDR3 sequence is CASSSQANQPQHF. The CDR3, as DNA: TGTGCCAGTAGTAGCCAGGCCAATCAGCCCCAGCATTTT.

The V call is TRBV6-1, the J call TRBJ2-5; 8 nucleotides match TRBD2. V was clipped by 4 bases and J by 5 bases; unmatched bases: 9. The CDR3 has 15 amino acids. Germline V gives CDR1 MNHNS, CDR2 SASEGT. This CDR3 is CASSGAGLGGETQYF. CDR3 DNA sequence: TGTGCCAGCAGTGGAGCGGGACTAGGGGGGGAGACCCAGTACTTC.

This chain uses TRBV4-2 with TRBJ2-5, with D maybe TRBD2 (6 bases). CDR3 length equals 18 residues. V dropped 0 bases and J dropped 2 bases, with 19 bases sitting between them. Per germline, CDR1 LGHNA and CDR2 YNFKEQ. CDR3 residues: CASSQDLTSGHPQETQYF. CDR3 DNA sequence: TGTGCCAGCAGCCAAGACCTTACGAGCGGGCACCCGCAAGAGACCCAGTACTTC.

This clone was counted between two and nine times. The chain combines TRBV28 with TRBJ2-5, with D unclear. This CDR3 has 14 residues. V lost 7 bases and J 3 bases, leaving 15 bases between the germline ends. Germline V gene lookup returns CDR1 MDHEN and CDR2 SYDVKM. The CDR3 DNA follows: TGTGCCAGCAAAGTTTCGCAGCCGAAAGAGACCCAGTACTTC. Protein sequence: CASKVSQPKETQYF.

The V and J genes are TRBV5-6 and TRBJ1-1; D is perhaps TRBD1 (5 bases). Trimming pared 1 base from V and 1 base from J, leaving 11 bases between. The germline V gene encodes CDR1 SGHDT and CDR2 YYEEEE. The CDR3 consists of 15 residues. The chain's CDR3 is CASSLSGFGNTEAFF. The CDR3 DNA is TGTGCCAGCAGCTTGTCAGGGTTCGGGAACACTGAAGCTTTCTTT.

The sample holds a few counts of this clone. The rearrangement uses TRBV19 and TRBJ1-1; D gene uncertain. Germline loops: CDR1 LNHDA, CDR2 SQIVND (reference sequence). V was shortened by 8 bases and J by 0 bases, with 10 bases between the two germline ends. CDR3 length: 13 residues. Written as DNA, the CDR3 is TGTGCCAGTTTGCAGTACATGAACACTGAAGCTTTCTTT. It encodes CASLQYMNTEAFF. Complete variable domain (other parts from reference TRBV19 and TRBJ1-1): DGGITQSPKYLFRKEGQNVTLSCEQNLNHDAMYWYRQDPGQGLRLIYYSQIVNDFQKGDIAEGYSVSREKKESFPLTVTSAQKNPTAFYLCASLQYMNTEAFFGQGTRLTVV.

The J gene is TRBJ1-1, the V gene TRBV29-1; D not certain. This CDR3 region has 16 residues. Germline CDR1 is SQVTM and CDR2 is ANQGSEA. Between the trimmed V and J ends, which lost 7 bases and 0 bases, there was a span of 21 bases. The CDR3 coding sequence is TGCAGCGCGGGGTTGGGAAGGCCCCCCCTGAACACTGAAGCTTTCTTT. Translated, it gives CSAGLGRPPLNTEAFF.

The V gene is TRBV4-2, the J gene TRBJ2-5; no reliable D call. V lost 4 bases and J 9 bases, leaving 15 bases between the germline ends. This CDR3 contains 13 residues. Germline V lookup: CDR1 LGHNA, CDR2 YNFKEQ. CDR3 bases: TGTGCCAGCAGCCCGGAAGCCGAATCGGCCCAGTACTTC. Its protein is CASSPEAESAQYF.

The chain couples TRBV18 to TRBJ1-4; D remains ambiguous. Deletions cut 5 bases from V and 0 bases from J, with 13 bases between. The CDR3 runs to 16 residues. CDR1 and CDR2 from the germline V gene are KGHSH and LQKENI. In nucleotides, the CDR3 is TGTGCCAGCTCAGCGCGGGCCGCTGCAACTAATGAAAAACTGTTTTTT. Translating gives CASSARAAATNEKLFF.